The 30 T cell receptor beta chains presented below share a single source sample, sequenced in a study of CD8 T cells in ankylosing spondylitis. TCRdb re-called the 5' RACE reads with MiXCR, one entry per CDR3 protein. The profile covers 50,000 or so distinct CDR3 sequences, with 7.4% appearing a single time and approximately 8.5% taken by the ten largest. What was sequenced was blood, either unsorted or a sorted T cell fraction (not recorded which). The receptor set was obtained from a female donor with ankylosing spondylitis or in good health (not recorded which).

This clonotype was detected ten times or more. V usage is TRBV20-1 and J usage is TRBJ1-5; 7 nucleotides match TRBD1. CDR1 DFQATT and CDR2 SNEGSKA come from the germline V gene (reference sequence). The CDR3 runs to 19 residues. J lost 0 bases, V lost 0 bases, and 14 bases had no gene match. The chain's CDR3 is CSARDLGGQVPNSNQPQHF. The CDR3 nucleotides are TGCAGTGCTAGAGATCTGGGCGGACAGGTTCCCAATAGCAATCAGCCCCAGCATTTT.

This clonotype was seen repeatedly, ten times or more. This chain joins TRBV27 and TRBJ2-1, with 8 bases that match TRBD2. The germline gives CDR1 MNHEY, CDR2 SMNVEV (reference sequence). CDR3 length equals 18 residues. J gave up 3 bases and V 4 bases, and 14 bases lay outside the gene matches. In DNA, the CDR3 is TGTGCCAGCAGTTGGGGACTAGGAATTTCTGGTCGCTACAATGAGCAGTTCTTC. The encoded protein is CASSWGLGISGRYNEQFF.

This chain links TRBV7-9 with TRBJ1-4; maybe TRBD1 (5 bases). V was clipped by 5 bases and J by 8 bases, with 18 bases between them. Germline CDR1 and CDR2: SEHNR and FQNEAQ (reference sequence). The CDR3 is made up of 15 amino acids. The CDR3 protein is CASSPFGGVGEKLFF. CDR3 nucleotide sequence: TGTGCCAGCAGCCCCTTCGGGGGAGTAGGGGAAAAACTGTTTTTT.

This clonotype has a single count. CDR3 protein: CASSLVRSGNTGELFF. DNA of the CDR3: TGTGCCAGCAGCTTGGTACGGTCGGGGAACACCGGGGAGCTGTTTTTT. The chain employs TRBV5-5 and TRBJ2-2; D is ambiguous. The CDR3 has 16 amino acids. Germline V lookup: CDR1 SGHKS, CDR2 YYEKEE (reference sequence). Deletions cut 0 bases from V and 1 base from J, with 10 bases between.

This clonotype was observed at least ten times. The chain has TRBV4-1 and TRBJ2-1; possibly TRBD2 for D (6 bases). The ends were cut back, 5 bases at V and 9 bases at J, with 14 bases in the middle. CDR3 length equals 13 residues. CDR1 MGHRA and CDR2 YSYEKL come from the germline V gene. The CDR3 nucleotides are TGCGCCAGCAGCGGGACTCAGCGAATTGAGCAGTTCTTC. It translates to CASSGTQRIEQFF.

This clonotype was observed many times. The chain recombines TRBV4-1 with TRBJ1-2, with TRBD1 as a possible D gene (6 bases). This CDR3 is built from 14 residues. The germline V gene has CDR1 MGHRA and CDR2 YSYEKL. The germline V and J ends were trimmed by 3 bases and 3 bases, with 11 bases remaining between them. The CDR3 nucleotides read TGCGCCAGCAGCCAGAGGGGGAATGACTATGGCTACACCTTC. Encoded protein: CASSQRGNDYGYTF.

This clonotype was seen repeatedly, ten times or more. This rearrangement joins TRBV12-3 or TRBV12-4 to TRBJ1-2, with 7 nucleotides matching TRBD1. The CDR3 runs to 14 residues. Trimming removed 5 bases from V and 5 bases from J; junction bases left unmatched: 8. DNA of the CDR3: TGTGCCAGCAGTGCAACGGGACAGCCATATGGCTACACCTTC. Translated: CASSATGQPYGYTF.

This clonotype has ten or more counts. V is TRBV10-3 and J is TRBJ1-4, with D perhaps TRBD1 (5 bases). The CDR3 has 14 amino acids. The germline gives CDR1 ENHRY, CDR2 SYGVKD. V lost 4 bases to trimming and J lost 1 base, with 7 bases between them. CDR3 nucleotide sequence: TGTGCCATCAGTGTTGACAGAACTAATGAAAAACTGTTTTTT. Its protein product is CAISVDRTNEKLFF.

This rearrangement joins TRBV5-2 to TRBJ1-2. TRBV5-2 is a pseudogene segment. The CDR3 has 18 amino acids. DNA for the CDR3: TGTGCCATGGGCCGCGGGCTCCTCGGGGTAGGCATAGAAAATGGCTACACCTTC. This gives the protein CAMGRGLLGVGIENGYTF.

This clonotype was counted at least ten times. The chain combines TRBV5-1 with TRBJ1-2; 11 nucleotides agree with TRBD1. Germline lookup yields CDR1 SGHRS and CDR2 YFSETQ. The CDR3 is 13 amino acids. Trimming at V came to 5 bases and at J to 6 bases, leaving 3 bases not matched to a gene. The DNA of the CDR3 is TGCGCCAGCAGGCTGGGACAGGGGGATGGCTACACCTTC. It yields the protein CASRLGQGDGYTF.

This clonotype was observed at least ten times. In DNA, the CDR3 is TGCGCCAGCAGCTTGGCCCCTCGGCCCCAGCATTTT. It translates to CASSLAPRPQHF. This chain connects TRBV5-1 to TRBJ1-5; the D is unclear. This CDR3 is 12 amino acids long. Germline V gives CDR1 SGHRS, CDR2 YFSETQ. V was pared by 0 bases and J by 9 bases, with 7 bases between. Drawing the rest from reference TRBV5-1 and TRBJ1-5, the complete variable domain is KAGVTQTPRYLIKTRGQQVTLSCSPISGHRSVSWYQQTPGQGLQFLFEYFSETQRNKGNFPGRFSGRQFSNSRSEMNVSTLELGDSALYLCASSLAPRPQHFGDGTRLSIL.

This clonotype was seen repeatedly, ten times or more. The CDR3, as DNA: TGTGCCAGCAGCCGACGGATGAACACTGAAGCTTTCTTT. Encoded protein: CASSRRMNTEAFF. The V call is TRBV12-3 or TRBV12-4, the J call TRBJ1-1; D is uncertain. The CDR3 is 13 residues long. V was pared by 6 bases and J by 0 bases, with 8 bases between.

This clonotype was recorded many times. CDR3 DNA: TGTGCCAGCAGCTTTTCCGGGACTAGCGGCTACAATGAGCAGTTCTTC. This encodes CASSFSGTSGYNEQFF. The chain combines TRBV7-3 with TRBJ2-1; 11 nucleotides match TRBD2. Germline CDR1 reads SGHTA; CDR2 reads FQGTGA. V was clipped by 3 bases and J by 3 bases; unmatched bases: 4. This CDR3 spans 16 amino acids.

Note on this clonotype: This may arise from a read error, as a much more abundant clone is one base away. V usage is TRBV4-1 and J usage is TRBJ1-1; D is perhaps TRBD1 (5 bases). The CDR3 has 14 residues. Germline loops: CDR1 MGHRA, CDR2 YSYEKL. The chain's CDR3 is CASSQVQGQGGAIF. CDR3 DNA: TGCGCCAGCAGCCAAGTACAAGGGCAGGGCGGAGCTATCTTT.

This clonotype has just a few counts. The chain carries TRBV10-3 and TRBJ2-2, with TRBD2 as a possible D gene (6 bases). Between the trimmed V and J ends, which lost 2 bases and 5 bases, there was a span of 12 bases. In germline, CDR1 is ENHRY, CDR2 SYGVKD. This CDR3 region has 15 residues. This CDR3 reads CAISERGTVTGELFF. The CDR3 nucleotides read TGTGCCATCAGTGAGCGGGGGACCGTGACCGGGGAGCTGTTTTTT.

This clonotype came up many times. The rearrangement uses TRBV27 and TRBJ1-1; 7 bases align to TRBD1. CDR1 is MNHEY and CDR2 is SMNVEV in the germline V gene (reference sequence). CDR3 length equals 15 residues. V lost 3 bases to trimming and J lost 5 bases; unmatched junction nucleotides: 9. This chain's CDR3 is CASSFVGRGRTEAFF. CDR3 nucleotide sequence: TGTGCCAGCAGTTTCGTAGGGAGGGGGCGGACTGAAGCTTTCTTT.

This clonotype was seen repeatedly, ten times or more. CDR3 sequence: CSARGLAGVNEQFF. For the CDR3, the DNA is TGCAGTGCCCGGGGACTAGCGGGGGTTAATGAGCAGTTCTTC. The chain is built from TRBV20-1 and TRBJ2-1; 14 nucleotides line up with TRBD2. After removal of 6 bases from V and 7 bases from J, the junction contained 5 bases not matched to a gene. Germline V gives CDR1 DFQATT, CDR2 SNEGSKA (reference sequence). This CDR3 has 14 residues.

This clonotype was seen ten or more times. CDR3 DNA: TGTGCCAGCAGTTACTCGATAGCCGCGGGGGAGCTGTTTTTT. Translating gives CASSYSIAAGELFF. This chain uses TRBV6-2 or TRBV6-3 with TRBJ2-2, with D hard to call. V lost 0 bases, J lost 8 bases, and 10 bases lay in between. CDR1 and CDR2 from the germline V gene are MNHEY and SVGEGT. This CDR3 has 14 amino acids.

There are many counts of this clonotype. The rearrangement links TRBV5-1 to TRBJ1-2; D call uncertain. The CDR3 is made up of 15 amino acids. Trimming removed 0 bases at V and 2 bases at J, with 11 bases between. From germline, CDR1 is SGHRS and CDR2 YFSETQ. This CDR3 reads CASSLAFRQNYGYTF. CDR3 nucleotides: TGCGCCAGCAGCTTGGCCTTCAGGCAGAACTATGGCTACACCTTC. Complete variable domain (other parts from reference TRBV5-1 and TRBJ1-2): KAGVTQTPRYLIKTRGQQVTLSCSPISGHRSVSWYQQTPGQGLQFLFEYFSETQRNKGNFPGRFSGRQFSNSRSEMNVSTLELGDSALYLCASSLAFRQNYGYTFGSGTRLTVV.

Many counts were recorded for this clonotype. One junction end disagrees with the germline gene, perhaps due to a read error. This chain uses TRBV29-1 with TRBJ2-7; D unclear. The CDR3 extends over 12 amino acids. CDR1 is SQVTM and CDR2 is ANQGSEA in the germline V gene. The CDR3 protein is CSVEVKGHEQYF. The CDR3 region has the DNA TGCAGCGTCGAAGTCAAGGGCCACGAGCAGTACTTC.

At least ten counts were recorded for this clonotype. The chain's CDR3 is CASSPGRENTGELFF. CDR3 sequence (DNA): TGTGCCAGCAGTCCGGGACGGGAGAACACCGGGGAGCTGTTTTTT. This chain connects TRBV6-2 or TRBV6-3 to TRBJ2-2; D possibly uses TRBD1 or TRBD2 (5 bases each). This CDR3 spans 15 amino acids. CDR1 is MNHEY and CDR2 is SVGEGT in the germline V gene. Trimming cost V 5 bases and J 1 base, with 11 bases left between them.

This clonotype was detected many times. In DNA form, the CDR3 reads TGTGCCAGCAGCTACACAGGGGGCCCTCATGAGCAGTTCTTC. Translated, it gives CASSYTGGPHEQFF. The V call is TRBV5-6, the J call TRBJ2-1, with TRBD1 identical over 9 bases. The CDR3 runs 14 residues. V was clipped by 3 bases and J by 8 bases; unmatched bases: 6. The germline CDR1 and CDR2 sequences are SGHDT and YYEEEE.

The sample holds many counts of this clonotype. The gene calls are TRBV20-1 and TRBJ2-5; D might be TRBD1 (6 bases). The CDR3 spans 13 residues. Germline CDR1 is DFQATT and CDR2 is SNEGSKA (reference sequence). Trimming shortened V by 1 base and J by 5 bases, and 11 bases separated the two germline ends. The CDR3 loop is CSARAGVYETQYF. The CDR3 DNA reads TGCAGTGCTAGAGCAGGGGTTTATGAGACCCAGTACTTC.

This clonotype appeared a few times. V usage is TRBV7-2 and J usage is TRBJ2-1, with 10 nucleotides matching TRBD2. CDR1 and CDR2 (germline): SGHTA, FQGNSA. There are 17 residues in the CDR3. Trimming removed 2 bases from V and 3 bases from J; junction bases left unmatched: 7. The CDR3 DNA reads TGTGCCAGCAGCTTATGGGTAGCGGGGGGTGGCTACAATGAGCAGTTCTTC. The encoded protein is CASSLWVAGGGYNEQFF.

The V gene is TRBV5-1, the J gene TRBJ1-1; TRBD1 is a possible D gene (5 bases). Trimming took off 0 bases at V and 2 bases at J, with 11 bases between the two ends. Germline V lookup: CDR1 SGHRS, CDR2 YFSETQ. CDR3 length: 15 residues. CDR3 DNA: TGCGCCAGCAGCTTGGATGGCAGGGAAAACACTGAAGCTTTCTTT. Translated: CASSLDGRENTEAFF.

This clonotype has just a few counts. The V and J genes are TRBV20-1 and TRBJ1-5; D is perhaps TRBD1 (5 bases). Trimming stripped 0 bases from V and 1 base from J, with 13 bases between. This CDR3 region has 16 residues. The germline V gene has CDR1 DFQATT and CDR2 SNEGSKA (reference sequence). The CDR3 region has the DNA TGCAGTGCTAGAGATCGGGGGACTATAAGCAATCAGCCCCAGCATTTT. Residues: CSARDRGTISNQPQHF.

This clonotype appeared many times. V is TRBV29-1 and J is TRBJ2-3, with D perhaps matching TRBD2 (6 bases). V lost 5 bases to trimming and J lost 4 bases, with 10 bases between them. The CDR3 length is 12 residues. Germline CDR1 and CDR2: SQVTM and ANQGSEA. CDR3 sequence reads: CSVRTIADTQYF. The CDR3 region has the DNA TGCAGCGTTCGGACTATTGCAGATACGCAGTATTTT.

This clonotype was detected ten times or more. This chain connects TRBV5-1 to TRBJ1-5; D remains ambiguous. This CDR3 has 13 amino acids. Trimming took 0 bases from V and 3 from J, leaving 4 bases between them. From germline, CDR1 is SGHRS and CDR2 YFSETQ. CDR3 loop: CASSLEINQPQHF. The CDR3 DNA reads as TGCGCCAGCAGCTTGGAAATCAATCAGCCCCAGCATTTT.

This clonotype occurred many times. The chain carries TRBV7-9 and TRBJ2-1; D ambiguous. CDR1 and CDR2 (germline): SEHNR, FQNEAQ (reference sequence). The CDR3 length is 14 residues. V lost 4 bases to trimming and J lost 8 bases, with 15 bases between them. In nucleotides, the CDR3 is TGTGCCAGCAGCTCGAACCTAGTATCCCATGAGCAGTTCTTC. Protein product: CASSSNLVSHEQFF. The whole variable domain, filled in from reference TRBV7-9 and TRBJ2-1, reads DTGVSQNPRHKITKRGQNVTFRCDPISEHNRLYWYRQTLGQGPEFLTYFQNEAQLEKSRLLSDRFSAERPKGSFSTLEIQRTEQGDSAMYLCASSSNLVSHEQFFGPGTRLTVL.

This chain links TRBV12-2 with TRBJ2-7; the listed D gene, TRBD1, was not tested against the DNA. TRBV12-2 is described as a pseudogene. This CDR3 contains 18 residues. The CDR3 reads CASRFPSGPPRIIYEQYV. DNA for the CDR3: TGTGCAAGTCGCTTCCCCTCGGGACCGCCCAGAATCATCTACGAGCAGTACGTC.